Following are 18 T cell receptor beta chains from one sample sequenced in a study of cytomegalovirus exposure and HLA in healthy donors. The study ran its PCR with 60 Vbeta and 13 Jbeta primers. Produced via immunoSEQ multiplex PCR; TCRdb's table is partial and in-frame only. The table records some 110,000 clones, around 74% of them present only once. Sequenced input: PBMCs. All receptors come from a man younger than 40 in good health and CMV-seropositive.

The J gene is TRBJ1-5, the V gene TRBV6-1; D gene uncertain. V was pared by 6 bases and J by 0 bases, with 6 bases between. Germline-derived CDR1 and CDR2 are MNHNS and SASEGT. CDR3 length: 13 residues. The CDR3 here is CASRGLSNQPQHF. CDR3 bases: TGTGCCAGCAGGGGCCTTAGCAATCAGCCCCAGCATTTT.

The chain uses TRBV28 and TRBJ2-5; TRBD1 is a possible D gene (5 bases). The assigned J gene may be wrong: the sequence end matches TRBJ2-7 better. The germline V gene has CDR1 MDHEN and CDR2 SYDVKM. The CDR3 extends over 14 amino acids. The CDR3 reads CASSLPDSTYEQYF. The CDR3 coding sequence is TGTGCCAGCAGTTTGCCCGACAGTACCTACGAGCAGTACTTC.

The CDR3 reads CASSYSSNRDNEQFF. The CDR3 region has the DNA TGCGCCAGCAGTTACTCGTCGAACCGAGACAATGAGCAGTTCTTC. The chain has TRBV10-1 and TRBJ2-1, with no clear D. This CDR3 spans 15 amino acids. The V and J ends lost 5 bases and 5 bases respectively, with 16 bases between them. Germline V gene data show CDR1 as WNHNN and CDR2 as SYGVQD (reference sequence).

The CDR3 DNA follows: TGTGCCAGCAGTGTTCAGGGGCGGCACACTGAAGCTTTCTTT. This codes for CASSVQGRHTEAFF. This chain links TRBV6-1 with TRBJ1-1; D is perhaps TRBD1 (6 bases). Trimming took off 4 bases at V and 3 bases at J, with 12 bases between the two ends. The V gene's germline CDR1 is MNHNS and CDR2 SASEGT. This CDR3 is 14 amino acids long.

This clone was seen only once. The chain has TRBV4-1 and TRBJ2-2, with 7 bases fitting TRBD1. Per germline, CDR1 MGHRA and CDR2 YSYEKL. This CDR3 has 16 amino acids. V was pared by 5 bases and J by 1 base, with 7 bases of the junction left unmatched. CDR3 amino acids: CASSINRGWNTGELFF. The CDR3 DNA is TGCGCCAGCAGCATTAACAGGGGATGGAACACCGGGGAGCTGTTTTTT.

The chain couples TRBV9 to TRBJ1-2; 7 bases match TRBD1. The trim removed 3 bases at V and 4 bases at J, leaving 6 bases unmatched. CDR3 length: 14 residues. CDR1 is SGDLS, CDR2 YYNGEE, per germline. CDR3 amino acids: CASSAPQGTYGYTF. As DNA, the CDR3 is TGTGCCAGCAGCGCACCACAGGGGACCTATGGCTACACCTTC.

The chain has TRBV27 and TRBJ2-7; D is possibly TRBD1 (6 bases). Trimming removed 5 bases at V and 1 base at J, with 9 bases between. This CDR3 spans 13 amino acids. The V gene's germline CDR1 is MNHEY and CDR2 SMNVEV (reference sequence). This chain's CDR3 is CASSKGDSYEQYF. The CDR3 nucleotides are TGTGCCAGCAGTAAGGGGGATTCCTACGAGCAGTACTTC.

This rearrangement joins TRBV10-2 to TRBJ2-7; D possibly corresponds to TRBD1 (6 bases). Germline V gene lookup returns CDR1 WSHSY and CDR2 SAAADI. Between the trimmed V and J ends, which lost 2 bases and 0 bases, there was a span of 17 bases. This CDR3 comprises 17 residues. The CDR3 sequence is CASSETQTGLTSYEQYF. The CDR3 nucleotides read TGCGCCAGCAGTGAGACACAAACAGGGCTCACCTCCTACGAGCAGTACTTC.

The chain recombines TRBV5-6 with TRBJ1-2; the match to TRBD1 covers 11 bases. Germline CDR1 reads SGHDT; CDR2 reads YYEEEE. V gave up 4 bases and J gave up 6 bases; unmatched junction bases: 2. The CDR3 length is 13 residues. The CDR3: CASSMGQGDGYTF. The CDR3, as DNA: TGTGCCAGCAGCATGGGACAGGGGGATGGCTACACCTTC.

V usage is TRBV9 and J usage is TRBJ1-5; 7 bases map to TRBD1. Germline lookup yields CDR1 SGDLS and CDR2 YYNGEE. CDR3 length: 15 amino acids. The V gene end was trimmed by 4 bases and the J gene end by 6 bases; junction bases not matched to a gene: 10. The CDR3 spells CASSRGDRAGQPQHF. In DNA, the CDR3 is TGTGCCAGCAGCCGCGGAGACAGGGCCGGTCAGCCCCAGCATTTT.

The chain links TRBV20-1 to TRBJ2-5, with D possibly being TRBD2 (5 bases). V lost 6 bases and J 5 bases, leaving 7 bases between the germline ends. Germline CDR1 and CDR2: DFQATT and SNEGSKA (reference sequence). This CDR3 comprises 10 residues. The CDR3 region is CSAAEETQYF. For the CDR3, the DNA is TGCAGTGCAGCGGAGGAGACCCAGTACTTC.

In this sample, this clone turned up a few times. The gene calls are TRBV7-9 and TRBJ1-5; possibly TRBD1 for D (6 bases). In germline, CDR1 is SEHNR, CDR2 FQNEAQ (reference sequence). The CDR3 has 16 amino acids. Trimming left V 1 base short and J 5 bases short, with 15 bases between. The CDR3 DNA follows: TGTGCCAGCAGCTTAGGCACCAGGGGATACGATCAGCCCCAGCATTTT. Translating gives CASSLGTRGYDQPQHF.

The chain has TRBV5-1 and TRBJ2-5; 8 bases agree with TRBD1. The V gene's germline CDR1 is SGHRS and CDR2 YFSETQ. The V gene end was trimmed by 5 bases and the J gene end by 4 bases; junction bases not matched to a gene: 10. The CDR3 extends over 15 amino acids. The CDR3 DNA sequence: TGCGCCAGCAGACCGAGGGACAGGACAGGAGAGACCCAGTACTTC. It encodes CASRPRDRTGETQYF.

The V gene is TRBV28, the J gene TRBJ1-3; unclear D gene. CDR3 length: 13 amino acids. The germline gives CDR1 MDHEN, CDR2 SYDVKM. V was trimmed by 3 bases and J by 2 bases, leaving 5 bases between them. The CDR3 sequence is CASSLSAGNTIYF. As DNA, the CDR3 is TGTGCCAGCAGTTTGAGTGCTGGAAACACCATATATTTT. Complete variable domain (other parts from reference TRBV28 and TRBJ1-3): DVKVTQSSRYLVKRTGEKVFLECVQDMDHENMFWYRQDPGLGLRLIYFSYDVKMKEKGDIPEGYSVSREKKERFSLILESASTNQTSMYLCASSLSAGNTIYFGEGSWLTVV.

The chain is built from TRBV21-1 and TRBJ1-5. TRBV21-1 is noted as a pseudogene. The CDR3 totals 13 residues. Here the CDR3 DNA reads TGTGCCACTCCGAGGGCCGGTAATCAGCCCCAGCATTTT. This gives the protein CATPRAGNQPQHF.

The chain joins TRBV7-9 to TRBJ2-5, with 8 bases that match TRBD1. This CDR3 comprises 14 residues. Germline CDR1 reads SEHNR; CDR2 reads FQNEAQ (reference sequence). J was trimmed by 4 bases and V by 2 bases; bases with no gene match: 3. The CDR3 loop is CASSLIDRGETQYF. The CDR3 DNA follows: TGTGCCAGCAGCTTAATTGACAGGGGAGAGACCCAGTACTTC.

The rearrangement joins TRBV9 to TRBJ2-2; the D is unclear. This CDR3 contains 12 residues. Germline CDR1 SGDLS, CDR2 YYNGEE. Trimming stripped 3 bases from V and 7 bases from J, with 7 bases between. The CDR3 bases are TGTGCCAGCAGCGGCACGGGCGGGGAGCTGTTTTTT. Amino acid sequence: CASSGTGGELFF.

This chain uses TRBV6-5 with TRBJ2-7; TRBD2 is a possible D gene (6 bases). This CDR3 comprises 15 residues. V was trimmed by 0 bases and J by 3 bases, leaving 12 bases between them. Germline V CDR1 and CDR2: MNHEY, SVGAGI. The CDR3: CASSYSSGSGYEQYF. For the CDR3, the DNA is TGTGCCAGCAGTTACTCGAGCGGGTCGGGCTACGAGCAGTACTTC.